This T cell receptor beta chain was sequenced during a study of T cell changes during pregnancy in multiple sclerosis (dated by TCRdb to about 2019). Background on the whole study: The study looked at changes in the T cell repertoire across pregnancy in women with multiple sclerosis.

Library construction relied on the immunoSEQ multiplex PCR assay. The source is immuneACCESS, and TCRdb retained only in-frame sequences with V and J called. Part of the clones is not carried over; for the studies checked, unresolved V genes explain less than half of this, and the remainder is unexplained. For this sample the table gives 50,000 or so clones, of which about 91% were detected only once. The ten largest clones capture roughly 10% of the sample. In the case of this clone: Its antigen is still unknown. The record has no base qualities; no much larger clone is one base away.

The CDR3 goes from the cysteine to the phenylalanine over 15 residues. CDR3 DNA is the only sequence kept; it has 45 bases, read in frame from the first base. V is clipped by 7 bases and J by 4 bases, and the sequence between their germline boundaries is 19 bases long. In the germline V gene, CDR1 corresponds to SNHLY and CDR2 to FYNNEI. The chain couples TRBV2 to TRBJ2-5; too little of a D gene remains to name it. This specimen consisted of CD8+ T cells from peripheral blood mononuclear cells, obtained after pregnancy. This TCR was recovered from a female donor with multiple sclerosis, enrolled in a pregnancy study. The sequence in DNA is TGTGCCAGCACCCCCCACCAGGTCCCAAGAGAGACCCAGTACTTC. Its coded protein is CASTPHQVPRETQYF.